Reported below is one T cell receptor beta chain. Its antigen specificity is not known. Per-nucleotide qualities are absent, and no much larger clonotype sits a single base away. Libraries were prepared through the immunoSEQ multiplex PCR assay. TCRdb took this table from immuneACCESS and kept in-frame rearrangements with V and J called. Such tables lack part of the clones; where checked against another copy, unresolved V genes explain under half of the gap, and the rest is unexplained. Within this sample are approximately 33,000 clones, with just over 85% of them counted one time only. About 0.7% of the sample rests with the top ten. The sample comes from a study of T cell changes during pregnancy in multiple sclerosis (dated by TCRdb to about 2019). Study-level background: The study looked at changes in the T cell repertoire across pregnancy in women with multiple sclerosis.

CDR1 and CDR2, looked up from the germline V gene, are SGHDT and YYEEEE. The CDR3 has 14 amino acids, counting the end cysteine and phenylalanine. The kept DNA is CDR3 alone, 42 bases in frame from the first base. The junction carries 10 bases between V and J, which are trimmed by 4 bases and 2 bases respectively. The sample was CD4+ T cells from peripheral blood mononuclear cells, taken in the first trimester of pregnancy. This clonotype was sampled from a female donor in good health, enrolled as a control in a pregnancy study. Recombination joined TRBV5-6 with TRBJ2-1; possibly the D gene is TRBD1, per 5 matching bases. The CDR3 region reads CASSNRMAYNEQFF. The DNA is as follows: TGTGCCAGCAGCAACAGGATGGCCTACAATGAGCAGTTCTTC.